These 3 T cell receptor beta chains originate from one sample sequenced in a study of CD8 T cell repertoires and HIV-1 epitope variants. Here immunoSEQ multiplex PCR was the method, and the copy in TCRdb shows in-frame clones only, minus some. The data contain under 7,000 clones, 66% of them singletons. Which antigens these TCRs recognize remains unknown. Specimen: cultured CD8+ T cells derived from PBMCs. These receptors were taken from a male donor with HIV.

The rearrangement links TRBV5-6 to TRBJ1-2; 7 bases are a match to TRBD1. This CDR3 is 13 amino acids long. Per the germline V gene, CDR1 is SGHDT and CDR2 is YYEEEE. The V and J ends lost 5 bases and 5 bases, in that order; junction bases with no gene match: 6. CDR3: CASSQGGIYGYTF. CDR3 coding DNA: TGTGCCAGCAGTCAGGGGGGGATTTATGGCTACACCTTC.

V usage is TRBV10-3 and J usage is TRBJ2-3; TRBD1 might be the D (5 bases). V was trimmed by 0 bases and J by 1 base, leaving 14 bases between them. This CDR3 has 17 residues. CDR1 is ENHRY, CDR2 SYGVKD, per germline. In nucleotides, the CDR3 is TGTGCCATCAGTGAGTCGAATCCTTTAGGGGGCACAGATACGCAGTATTTT. Amino acid sequence: CAISESNPLGGTDTQYF.

The genes are TRBV19 and TRBJ1-3; TRBD1 is a possible D gene (6 bases). The germline CDR1 and CDR2 sequences are LNHDA and SQIVND (reference sequence). The V gene lost 5 bases and the J gene lost 1 base, with 15 bases spanning the gap. The CDR3 consists of 16 residues. In DNA form, the CDR3 reads TGTGCCAGTAGTTTTACCGGGACACCATCTGGAAACACCATATATTTT. It yields the protein CASSFTGTPSGNTIYF.